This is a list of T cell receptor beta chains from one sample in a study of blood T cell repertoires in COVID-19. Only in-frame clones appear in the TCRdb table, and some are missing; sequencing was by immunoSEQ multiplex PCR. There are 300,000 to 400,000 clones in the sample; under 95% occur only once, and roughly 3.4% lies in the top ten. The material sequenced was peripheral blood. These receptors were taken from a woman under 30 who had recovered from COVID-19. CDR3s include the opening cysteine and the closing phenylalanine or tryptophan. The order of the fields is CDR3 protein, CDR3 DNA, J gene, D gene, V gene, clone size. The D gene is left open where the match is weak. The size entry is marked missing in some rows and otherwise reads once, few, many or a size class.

cdr3_aa: CAWSGRSGDTQYF
cdr3_nt: TGTGCCTGGAGCGGGAGGAGCGGAGATACGCAGTATTTT
j_call: TRBJ2-3
d_call: TRBD2
v_call: TRBV30
clone_size: NA

cdr3_aa: CATSRDYGLEVTQYF
cdr3_nt: TGTGCCACCAGCAGAGATTATGGCCTCGAGGTTACGCAGTATTTT
j_call: TRBJ2-3
d_call: NA
v_call: TRBV15
clone_size: NA

cdr3_aa: CASGDYRYNEQFF
cdr3_nt: TGTGCCAGCGGGGACTATCGGTACAATGAGCAGTTCTTC
j_call: TRBJ2-1
d_call: TRBD2
v_call: TRBV6-5
clone_size: NA

cdr3_aa: CASSKMTKLAKNIQYF
cdr3_nt: TGTGCCAGCAGCAAAATGACTAAGCTAGCCAAAAACATTCAGTACTTC
j_call: TRBJ2-4
d_call: NA
v_call: TRBV21-1
clone_size: NA

cdr3_aa: CASSDRVSSTDTQYF
cdr3_nt: TGTGCCAGCAGTGACCGGGTTAGTAGCACAGATACGCAGTATTTT
j_call: TRBJ2-3
d_call: NA
v_call: TRBV6-2/TRBV6-3
clone_size: NA

cdr3_aa: CASSLIRSPLHF
cdr3_nt: TGTGCCAGCAGTCTAATCAGGTCACCCCTCCACTTT
j_call: TRBJ1-6
d_call: NA
v_call: TRBV14
clone_size: NA

cdr3_aa: CASSAIIIAETQYF
cdr3_nt: TGTGCCAGCAGCGCGATTATAATCGCAGAGACCCAGTACTTC
j_call: TRBJ2-5
d_call: NA
v_call: TRBV6-5
clone_size: NA

cdr3_aa: CASSPGTLHNSPLHF
cdr3_nt: TGCGCCAGCAGCCCCGGGACACTTCATAATTCACCCCTCCACTTT
j_call: TRBJ1-6
d_call: NA
v_call: TRBV5-1
clone_size: NA

cdr3_aa: CASSERRSGQGHNEQFF
cdr3_nt: TGTGCCAGCAGTGAGCGGAGGTCCGGCCAGGGGCACAATGAGCAGTTCTTC
j_call: TRBJ2-1
d_call: NA
v_call: TRBV6-1
clone_size: NA

cdr3_aa: CASSPDALAGGNEQFF
cdr3_nt: TGTGCCAGCAGCCCAGACGCACTAGCGGGAGGCAATGAGCAGTTCTTC
j_call: TRBJ2-1
d_call: TRBD2
v_call: TRBV6-4
clone_size: once

cdr3_aa: CASRNPDSYPNEQFF
cdr3_nt: TGTGCCAGCAGAAACCCCGACAGCTACCCCAATGAGCAGTTCTTC
j_call: TRBJ2-1
d_call: NA
v_call: TRBV6-5
clone_size: NA

cdr3_aa: CASSLGLAGTDTQYF
cdr3_nt: TGTGCCAGCAGCTTGGGGCTAGCGGGCACAGATACGCAGTATTTT
j_call: TRBJ2-3
d_call: TRBD2
v_call: TRBV5-4
clone_size: NA

cdr3_aa: CASSLDGTGGSWDGYTF
cdr3_nt: TGTGCCAGCAGCTTGGACGGGACAGGGGGCTCGTGGGATGGCTACACCTTC
j_call: TRBJ1-2
d_call: TRBD1
v_call: TRBV5-4
clone_size: NA

cdr3_aa: CASGGPSRNTGELFF
cdr3_nt: TGTGCCAGCGGAGGGCCCTCTCGGAACACCGGGGAGCTGTTTTTT
j_call: TRBJ2-2
d_call: NA
v_call: TRBV2
clone_size: NA

cdr3_aa: CASSIEGVDTEAFF
cdr3_nt: TGTGCCAGTAGTATAGAGGGAGTGGACACTGAAGCTTTCTTT
j_call: TRBJ1-1
d_call: NA
v_call: TRBV19
clone_size: NA

cdr3_aa: CASSLRGTDTQYF
cdr3_nt: TGCGCCAGCAGCTTGAGAGGCACAGATACGCAGTATTTT
j_call: TRBJ2-3
d_call: NA
v_call: TRBV5-1
clone_size: NA

cdr3_aa: CASSDGLAGVRDTQYF
cdr3_nt: TGCGCCAGCAGCGACGGACTAGCGGGAGTACGAGATACGCAGTATTTT
j_call: TRBJ2-3
d_call: TRBD2
v_call: TRBV10-1
clone_size: NA

cdr3_aa: CASSFANLDEQFF
cdr3_nt: TGTGCCAGCAGTTTTGCGAACTTGGATGAGCAGTTCTTC
j_call: TRBJ2-1
d_call: NA
v_call: TRBV12-3/TRBV12-4
clone_size: NA

cdr3_aa: CATSDATSGTDTQYF
cdr3_nt: TGTGCCACCAGTGATGCAACTAGCGGCACAGATACGCAGTATTTT
j_call: TRBJ2-3
d_call: TRBD2
v_call: TRBV24-1
clone_size: NA

cdr3_aa: CAWSVFHQTQYF
cdr3_nt: TGTGCCTGGAGTGTATTTCATCAGACCCAGTACTTC
j_call: TRBJ2-5
d_call: NA
v_call: TRBV30
clone_size: NA

cdr3_aa: CASSPDASSVRTDTQYF
cdr3_nt: TGTGCCAGCAGCCCAGATGCTAGCTCGGTTCGCACAGATACGCAGTATTTT
j_call: TRBJ2-3
d_call: NA
v_call: TRBV9
clone_size: NA

cdr3_aa: CASTPGNYYGYTF
cdr3_nt: TGTGCCAGCACGCCAGGGAATTATTATGGCTACACCTTC
j_call: TRBJ1-2
d_call: NA
v_call: TRBV6-5
clone_size: NA

cdr3_aa: CASSPRGLEAFF
cdr3_nt: TGTGCCAGCTCACCACGGGGGCTTGAAGCTTTCTTT
j_call: TRBJ1-1
d_call: NA
v_call: TRBV18
clone_size: NA

cdr3_aa: CATSDFDRARTDTQYF
cdr3_nt: TGTGCCACCAGTGATTTTGACAGGGCGAGGACAGATACGCAGTATTTT
j_call: TRBJ2-3
d_call: TRBD1
v_call: TRBV24-1
clone_size: NA

cdr3_aa: CASSPLQRSQETQYF
cdr3_nt: TGTGCCAGCAGTCCTTTACAGCGGTCCCAAGAGACCCAGTACTTC
j_call: TRBJ2-5
d_call: NA
v_call: TRBV27
clone_size: NA

cdr3_aa: CASSPPADTQYF
cdr3_nt: TGTGCCAGCAGCCCTCCAGCAGATACGCAGTATTTT
j_call: TRBJ2-3
d_call: NA
v_call: TRBV6-2/TRBV6-3
clone_size: NA

cdr3_aa: CASSQDDGTGRTEAFF
cdr3_nt: TGTGCCAGCAGCCAAGATGACGGGACAGGGAGGACTGAAGCTTTCTTT
j_call: TRBJ1-1
d_call: TRBD1
v_call: TRBV3-1/TRBV3-2
clone_size: NA

cdr3_aa: CASSLGPTGLGYTF
cdr3_nt: TGTGCCAGCAGCTTAGGGCCAACAGGGTTGGGCTACACCTTC
j_call: TRBJ1-2
d_call: NA
v_call: TRBV7-2
clone_size: NA

cdr3_aa: CACARPPDPQHF
cdr3_nt: TGTGCATGCGCCAGGCCACCGGATCCCCAGCATTTT
j_call: TRBJ1-5
d_call: NA
v_call: TRBV19
clone_size: NA

cdr3_aa: CASSRTGRSSQPQHF
cdr3_nt: TGTGCCAGTAGTCGGACAGGGAGGAGTAGTCAGCCCCAGCATTTT
j_call: TRBJ1-5
d_call: TRBD1
v_call: TRBV19
clone_size: NA

cdr3_aa: CASSQTGHIIPPTNEKLFF
cdr3_nt: TGTGCCAGCTCACAAACGGGACACATAATACCACCAACTAATGAAAAACTGTTTTTT
j_call: TRBJ1-4
d_call: NA
v_call: TRBV18
clone_size: NA

cdr3_aa: CSAEDRWALTF
cdr3_nt: TGCAGCGCCGAGGACAGGTGGGCTCTCACCTTC
j_call: TRBJ1-2
d_call: TRBD1
v_call: TRBV29-1
clone_size: once

cdr3_aa: CASSLKQGTYGYTF
cdr3_nt: TGTGCCAGCAGTTTAAAACAGGGGACCTATGGCTACACCTTC
j_call: TRBJ1-2
d_call: TRBD1
v_call: TRBV27
clone_size: NA

cdr3_aa: CASSLLASGGLDEQFF
cdr3_nt: TGTGCCAGCAGCCTCCTAGCTAGCGGGGGACTGGATGAGCAGTTCTTC
j_call: TRBJ2-1
d_call: TRBD2
v_call: TRBV11-3
clone_size: NA

cdr3_aa: CASRDSGYSPLHF
cdr3_nt: TGTGCCTCCAGGGACAGCGGGTATTCACCCCTCCACTTT
j_call: TRBJ1-6
d_call: TRBD1
v_call: TRBV11-2
clone_size: NA

cdr3_aa: CASSLPRRSTDTQYF
cdr3_nt: TGTGCCAGCAGCTTGCCTAGAAGGAGCACAGATACGCAGTATTTT
j_call: TRBJ2-3
d_call: NA
v_call: TRBV5-6
clone_size: NA

cdr3_aa: CASSYGSYRGSNQPQHF
cdr3_nt: TGTGCCAGCAGTTACGGATCTTACAGGGGGAGCAATCAGCCCCAGCATTTT
j_call: TRBJ1-5
d_call: TRBD1
v_call: TRBV6-2/TRBV6-3
clone_size: NA

cdr3_aa: CATSRGRDFSYNEQFF
cdr3_nt: TGTGCCACCAGCAGGGGCCGGGACTTCTCCTACAATGAGCAGTTCTTC
j_call: TRBJ2-1
d_call: NA
v_call: TRBV15
clone_size: NA

cdr3_aa: CASSPIQETQYF
cdr3_nt: TGTGCCAGCAGCCCCATCCAAGAGACCCAGTACTTC
j_call: TRBJ2-5
d_call: NA
v_call: TRBV7-6
clone_size: NA

cdr3_aa: CASSISQSNYGYTF
cdr3_nt: TGTGCCAGCAGTATCTCCCAGTCTAACTATGGCTACACCTTC
j_call: TRBJ1-2
d_call: NA
v_call: TRBV6-5
clone_size: once

cdr3_aa: CASSQDHRTGELFF
cdr3_nt: TGCGCCAGCAGCCAAGACCACCGGACCGGGGAGCTGTTTTTT
j_call: TRBJ2-2
d_call: NA
v_call: TRBV4-3
clone_size: NA

cdr3_aa: CASTTYSTDTQYF
cdr3_nt: TGCGCCAGCACCACCTATAGCACAGATACGCAGTATTTT
j_call: TRBJ2-3
d_call: NA
v_call: TRBV5-4
clone_size: NA

cdr3_aa: CASSPGTSYSNQPQHF
cdr3_nt: TGTGCCAGCAGCCCCGGGACATCTTATAGCAATCAGCCCCAGCATTTT
j_call: TRBJ1-5
d_call: NA
v_call: TRBV5-8
clone_size: NA

cdr3_aa: CASSARTGGRSTEAFF
cdr3_nt: TGTGCCAGTAGTGCTCGGACAGGGGGCCGGAGCACTGAAGCTTTCTTT
j_call: TRBJ1-1
d_call: TRBD1
v_call: TRBV19
clone_size: NA

cdr3_aa: CAWRSTGVGYTF
cdr3_nt: TGTGCCTGGAGATCAACAGGGGTGGGCTACACCTTC
j_call: TRBJ1-2
d_call: TRBD1
v_call: TRBV30
clone_size: NA

cdr3_aa: CASTRGGNEQFF
cdr3_nt: TGTGCCAGCACTCGAGGGGGCAATGAGCAGTTCTTC
j_call: TRBJ2-1
d_call: NA
v_call: TRBV2
clone_size: NA

cdr3_aa: CASSKARLAGVGEQFF
cdr3_nt: TGTGCCAGCAGCAAAGCCAGACTAGCGGGAGTCGGTGAGCAGTTCTTC
j_call: TRBJ2-1
d_call: NA
v_call: TRBV21-1
clone_size: NA

cdr3_aa: CASSVRAGFGNEQFF
cdr3_nt: TGTGCCAGTAGTGTGAGAGCGGGATTTGGCAATGAGCAGTTCTTC
j_call: TRBJ2-1
d_call: TRBD2
v_call: TRBV19
clone_size: few

cdr3_aa: CASSAGQGNGELFF
cdr3_nt: TGTGCCAGCAGCGCGGGACAGGGGAACGGGGAGCTGTTTTTT
j_call: TRBJ2-2
d_call: TRBD1
v_call: TRBV7-2
clone_size: NA

cdr3_aa: CASSPRTWNQPQHF
cdr3_nt: TGTGCCAGCAGCCCTAGGACATGGAATCAGCCCCAGCATTTT
j_call: TRBJ1-5
d_call: NA
v_call: TRBV2
clone_size: NA

cdr3_aa: CASSLRSGSWAGELFF
cdr3_nt: TGTGCCAGCAGTTTACGTAGCGGGAGCTGGGCCGGGGAGCTGTTTTTT
j_call: TRBJ2-2
d_call: TRBD2
v_call: TRBV27
clone_size: NA